The 27 T cell receptor beta chains below were found in one sample sequenced in a study of T cell changes during pregnancy in multiple sclerosis. Profiling relied on immunoSEQ multiplex PCR, and the TCRdb table lists in-frame clones only, not all of them. The sample records 36,000 or so clones, 70% to 90% being singletons. The material was CD8+ T cells from peripheral blood mononuclear cells, obtained in the third trimester of pregnancy. All receptors come from a female donor with multiple sclerosis, enrolled in a pregnancy study.

The V call is TRBV27, the J call TRBJ1-1; 9 nucleotides align to TRBD1. V trimming: 6 bases; J trimming: 4 bases; junction bases outside the gene matches: 6. Germline values: CDR1 MNHEY, CDR2 SMNVEV (reference sequence). The CDR3 has 14 amino acids. The CDR3 here is CASRIPGQGTEAFF. The DNA of the CDR3 is TGTGCCAGCAGGATACCGGGACAGGGCACTGAAGCTTTCTTT.

This clone was found once. The genes are TRBV5-5 and TRBJ2-3, with 7 nucleotides matching TRBD1. From germline, CDR1 is SGHKS and CDR2 YYEKEE (reference sequence). CDR3 length: 15 amino acids. V lost 4 bases, J lost 4 bases, and 9 bases stayed unmatched. DNA of the CDR3: TGTGCCAGCAGCGCAACAGGGGTCCAGGCAGATACGCAGTATTTT. Its translation is CASSATGVQADTQYF.

The rearrangement links TRBV2 to TRBJ2-1; 14 nucleotides agree with TRBD2. CDR1 is SNHLY, CDR2 FYNNEI, per germline. The trim removed 3 bases at V and 2 bases at J, leaving 12 bases unmatched. This CDR3 is 20 amino acids long. As DNA, the CDR3 is TGTGCCAGCAGTGATGGGGTCCCGGGACTAGCGGGGGCTACCTACAATGAGCAGTTCTTC. Translation: CASSDGVPGLAGATYNEQFF.

The chain has TRBV19 and TRBJ1-1, with D possibly being TRBD1 (6 bases). The germline V gene encodes CDR1 LNHDA and CDR2 SQIVND (reference sequence). V was clipped by 7 bases and J by 0 bases, with 15 bases between them. This CDR3 contains 15 residues. The CDR3 DNA reads as TGTGCCAGTACCAACAGGGTTTTCATGAACACTGAAGCTTTCTTT. It codes for CASTNRVFMNTEAFF.

V gene TRBV19 combines with J gene TRBJ2-7; possible D gene TRBD2, 6 bases. CDR3 length equals 13 residues. Germline V lookup: CDR1 LNHDA, CDR2 SQIVND (reference sequence). Trimming took 8 bases from V and 3 from J, leaving 14 bases between them. The CDR3 protein is CASGAGRGYEQYF. The CDR3 DNA sequence: TGTGCCAGTGGGGCGGGACGAGGCTACGAGCAGTACTTC.

The rearrangement links TRBV5-1 to TRBJ2-7; the D gene is possibly TRBD1 (6 bases). V shed 4 bases and J shed 3 bases, with 8 bases lying between them. The CDR3 spans 12 residues. Germline CDR1 reads SGHRS; CDR2 reads YFSETQ. As DNA, the CDR3 is TGCGCCAGCAGCCCGGACAGCTACGAGCAGTACTTC. This gives the protein CASSPDSYEQYF.

The V gene is TRBV27, the J gene TRBJ2-7; D may be TRBD1 (5 bases). Germline V lookup: CDR1 MNHEY, CDR2 SMNVEV (reference sequence). V was pared by 4 bases and J by 0 bases, with 16 bases between. The CDR3 consists of 16 residues. CDR3 sequence (DNA): TGTGCCAGCAGTTCCTCGACAGCTAGGAGCTCCTACGAGCAGTACTTC. Encoded protein: CASSSSTARSSYEQYF.

This clone was detected only once. The chain recombines TRBV5-4 with TRBJ2-3, with D unresolved. This CDR3 comprises 13 residues. The germline V gene has CDR1 SGHNT and CDR2 YYREEE (reference sequence). Trimming shortened V by 2 bases and J by 4 bases, and 8 bases separated the two germline ends. CDR3 loop: CASSFPPADTQYF. The CDR3 DNA reads TGTGCCAGCAGCTTTCCCCCCGCAGATACGCAGTATTTT. The complete variable domain, with remaining parts taken from reference TRBV5-4 and TRBJ2-3, reads ETGVTQSPTHLIKTRGQQVTLRCSSQSGHNTVSWYQQALGQGPQFIFQYYREEENGRGNFPPRFSGLQFPNYSSELNVNALELDDSALYLCASSFPPADTQYFGPGTRLTVL.

This chain links TRBV6-1 with TRBJ2-6; D ambiguous. The CDR3 is 15 residues long. Trimming removed 3 bases at V and 0 bases at J, with 6 bases between. The germline V gene encodes CDR1 MNHNS and CDR2 SASEGT. DNA for the CDR3: TGTGCCAGCAGTGAGAAGAGCTCTGGGGCCAACGTCCTGACTTTC. Its translation is CASSEKSSGANVLTF.

This chain connects TRBV9 to TRBJ2-1, with a weak D call TRBD1 (6 bases). This CDR3 has 15 amino acids. Per germline, CDR1 SGDLS and CDR2 YYNGEE. V lost 2 bases to trimming and J lost 5 bases, with 14 bases between them. This CDR3 reads CASSVGGSPNNEQFF. For the CDR3, the DNA is TGTGCCAGCAGCGTTGGGGGCTCCCCAAACAATGAGCAGTTCTTC.

The chain recombines TRBV27 with TRBJ2-3; D is ambiguous. V lost 2 bases, J lost 3 bases, and 15 bases lay in between. This CDR3 has 16 residues. Germline V gene sequence: CDR1 MNHEY, CDR2 SMNVEV (reference sequence). The CDR3 region is CASSLVSSSPTDTQYF. The CDR3 nucleotides read TGTGCCAGCAGTTTAGTTAGCTCGAGCCCAACAGATACGCAGTATTTT.

This chain connects TRBV7-9 to TRBJ1-2; 7 nucleotides line up with TRBD1. From germline, CDR1 is SEHNR and CDR2 FQNEAQ (reference sequence). The trim removed 5 bases at V and 4 bases at J, leaving 7 bases unmatched. CDR3 length: 14 amino acids. The CDR3 coding sequence is TGTGCCAGCAGCCCCCCGGGACAGATCTATGGCTACACCTTC. Protein product: CASSPPGQIYGYTF.

The J gene is TRBJ1-4, the V gene TRBV7-9; D remains ambiguous. V was trimmed by 5 bases and J by 7 bases, leaving 11 bases between them. This CDR3 has 13 amino acids. From germline, CDR1 is SEHNR and CDR2 FQNEAQ (reference sequence). The CDR3 protein is CASSNGGSEKLFF. The CDR3 DNA is TGTGCCAGCAGCAACGGCGGGTCTGAAAAACTGTTTTTT.

The rearrangement uses TRBV11-2 and TRBJ1-2; 9 bases are shared with TRBD1. V shed 4 bases and J 7 bases; nucleotides not matched to a gene: 4. Per the germline V gene, CDR1 is SGHAT and CDR2 is FQNNGV. This CDR3 contains 13 residues. The CDR3 here is CASSSGTGSGYTF. The CDR3 bases are TGTGCCAGCAGCTCGGGGACAGGGAGTGGCTACACCTTC.

V usage is TRBV5-6 and J usage is TRBJ1-2; weak D call: TRBD1 (6 bases). Deletions cut 2 bases from V and 4 bases from J, with 12 bases between. Per the germline V gene, CDR1 is SGHDT and CDR2 is YYEEEE. The CDR3 has 14 residues. The CDR3 is CASSFQGGGYGYTF. CDR3 in DNA: TGTGCCAGCAGCTTCCAGGGAGGGGGCTATGGCTACACCTTC. The whole variable domain, remainder taken from reference TRBV5-6 and TRBJ1-2, is DAGVTQSPTHLIKTRGQQVTLRCSPKSGHDTVSWYQQALGQGPQFIFQYYEEEERQRGNFPDRFSGHQFPNYSSELNVNALLLGDSALYLCASSFQGGGYGYTFGSGTRLTVV.

This chain joins TRBV6-1 and TRBJ1-5; D remains unclear. CDR1 is MNHNS, CDR2 SASEGT, per germline. CDR3 length equals 16 residues. The V end was cut by 2 bases, the J end by 1 base, with 12 bases between. Here the CDR3 reads CASSETPQLSNQPQHF. CDR3 nucleotide sequence: TGTGCCAGCAGTGAAACCCCACAGTTAAGCAATCAGCCCCAGCATTTT.

The genes are TRBV2 and TRBJ2-2; D is undetermined. The length of the CDR3 is 14 residues. V lost 7 bases and J 6 bases, leaving 15 bases between the germline ends. CDR1 and CDR2 from the germline V gene are SNHLY and FYNNEI. In nucleotides, the CDR3 is TGTGCCAGCATGGGCCTCCTCGAAGCCGGGGAGCTGTTTTTT. Its protein product is CASMGLLEAGELFF.

The J gene is TRBJ2-7, the V gene TRBV2; 10 bases agree with TRBD2. This CDR3 comprises 13 residues. The germline V gene has CDR1 SNHLY and CDR2 FYNNEI. Trimming at V came to 8 bases and at J to 5 bases, leaving 6 bases not matched to a gene. This CDR3 is CASELAGAHEQYF. The CDR3 coding sequence is TGTGCCAGCGAGCTAGCGGGAGCTCACGAGCAGTACTTC.

The genes are TRBV28 and TRBJ1-5; possibly TRBD1 for D (6 bases). The CDR3 is 16 residues long. Trimming stripped 3 bases from V and 7 bases from J, with 19 bases between. The germline CDR1 and CDR2 sequences are MDHEN and SYDVKM. Written as DNA, the CDR3 is TGTGCCAGCAGTTTGCCCATAGGCAGGGGTAACCAGCCCCAGCATTTT. It yields the protein CASSLPIGRGNQPQHF. Looking up the rest from reference TRBV28 and TRBJ1-5 gives the full variable domain: DVKVTQSSRYLVKRTGEKVFLECVQDMDHENMFWYRQDPGLGLRLIYFSYDVKMKEKGDIPEGYSVSREKKERFSLILESASTNQTSMYLCASSLPIGRGNQPQHFGDGTRLSIL.

The chain links TRBV30 to TRBJ2-2; D is unresolved. Germline values: CDR1 GTSNPN, CDR2 SVGIG (reference sequence). This CDR3 is 13 amino acids long. Trimming removed 4 bases at V and 3 bases at J, with 9 bases between. The CDR3 DNA is TGTGCCTGGACCCCCCCCTACACCGGGGAGCTGTTTTTT. Its translation is CAWTPPYTGELFF.

The chain links TRBV29-1 to TRBJ2-7; 8 nucleotides match TRBD2. Germline assignment: CDR1 SQVTM and CDR2 ANQGSEA. Germline trimming cut 3 bases from V and 3 bases from J; bases unmatched to any gene: 1. The CDR3 extends over 12 amino acids. Here the CDR3 reads CSVETSDYEQYF. CDR3 nucleotides: TGCAGCGTTGAGACTAGCGACTACGAGCAGTACTTC.

The genes are TRBV9 and TRBJ2-5; 9 positions match TRBD2. CDR1 is SGDLS and CDR2 is YYNGEE in the germline V gene. This CDR3 contains 16 residues. Germline trimming cut 0 bases from V and 5 bases from J; bases unmatched to any gene: 8. Written as DNA, the CDR3 is TGTGCCAGCAGCGTAGGGCTAGCGGGGATGTTGGAGACCCAGTACTTC. It encodes CASSVGLAGMLETQYF.

This clone was picked up one time. The genes are TRBV7-9 and TRBJ2-7, with TRBD2 matching over 9 bases. The CDR3 spans 18 residues. The V segment lost 5 bases and the J segment 6 bases; nucleotides outside the gene matches: 20. Germline V lookup: CDR1 SEHNR, CDR2 FQNEAQ (reference sequence). This chain's CDR3 is CASSPQTPSPSGGPEQYF. CDR3 nucleotides: TGTGCCAGCAGCCCCCAAACCCCCTCGCCGAGCGGGGGGCCCGAGCAGTACTTC.

This clone was seen only once. This chain uses TRBV5-1 with TRBJ2-3; 8 bases are a match to TRBD1. The CDR3 extends over 13 amino acids. Germline V gene lookup returns CDR1 SGHRS and CDR2 YFSETQ. V lost 4 bases and J lost 6; bases outside the gene matches: 4. The CDR3 sequence: CASSTRTGDTQYF. CDR3 sequence (DNA): TGCGCCAGCAGCACCCGGACAGGGGATACGCAGTATTTT.

In its sample, this clone was seen a few times. The V call is TRBV29-1, the J call TRBJ1-1; D ambiguous. Trimming took off 8 bases at V and 3 bases at J, with 13 bases between the two ends. There are 12 residues in the CDR3. Germline V CDR1 and CDR2: SQVTM, ANQGSEA. In DNA form, the CDR3 reads TGCAGCTCAATCGCCGGTTACACTGAAGCTTTCTTT. This translates into CSSIAGYTEAFF.

In nucleotides, the CDR3 is TGCAGCGTTGCCAGGGACTACGAGCAGTACTTC. It is translated as CSVARDYEQYF. The chain employs TRBV29-1 and TRBJ2-7; D perhaps matches TRBD1 (5 bases). The length of the CDR3 is 11 residues. V lost 4 bases, J lost 3 bases, and 7 bases lay in between. Germline V gene lookup returns CDR1 SQVTM and CDR2 ANQGSEA.

This clone was counted only a few times. The chain links TRBV30 to TRBJ1-1, with 7 bases matching TRBD1. Germline V gene data show CDR1 as GTSNPN and CDR2 as SVGIG (reference sequence). CDR3 size: 14 residues. Trimming cost V 2 bases and J 1 base; bases outside gene matches: 4. The CDR3 bases are TGTGCCTGGAGTCTGGACAGGCGGAACACTGAAGCTTTCTTT. Protein product: CAWSLDRRNTEAFF.